This entry lists 7 T cell receptor beta chains sequenced from one sample in a study of beta chain features in type 1 diabetes. Expressed TCRB transcripts were sequenced, since all the RNA that had been isolated was reverse transcribed. TCRdb's table, derived via immunoSEQ multiplex PCR, lists solely in-frame clones and lacks some. The sample carries about 900,000 clones, 15% to 20% recorded once. The sequenced sample consisted of naive CD4+ T cells from blood. These receptors all stem from a woman aged 18-29 years in good health.

This chain connects TRBV2 to TRBJ1-1, with a weak D call TRBD1 (5 bases). V shed 5 bases and J shed 0 bases, with 13 bases lying between them. CDR1 is SNHLY and CDR2 is FYNNEI in the germline V gene. CDR3 length: 15 amino acids. This CDR3 reads CASSPGPTMNTEAFF. The CDR3, as DNA: TGTGCCAGCAGTCCGGGACCGACCATGAACACTGAAGCTTTCTTT.

This clone was seen more than once but under ten times. The chain has TRBV7-2 and TRBJ2-3; D remains ambiguous. Per the germline V gene, CDR1 is SGHTA and CDR2 is FQGNSA. Deletions cut 4 bases from V and 6 bases from J, with 11 bases between. This CDR3 spans 13 amino acids. The CDR3: CASSWARSDTQYF. In DNA, the CDR3 is TGTGCCAGCAGCTGGGCGCGGTCGGATACGCAGTATTTT.

This clone was seen a handful of times. The J gene is TRBJ2-7, the V gene TRBV28, with D perhaps TRBD1 (5 bases). CDR1 and CDR2 (germline): MDHEN, SYDVKM. Trimming shortened V by 3 bases and J by 12 bases, and 12 bases separated the two germline ends. The CDR3 totals 11 residues. Written as DNA, the CDR3 is TGTGCCAGCAGTTTGGACACGCGGTCGTACTTC. Its protein is CASSLDTRSYF.

This clone was counted a few times. This chain links TRBV7-2 with TRBJ2-7; TRBD2 matches at 11 bases. CDR1 and CDR2 (germline): SGHTA, FQGNSA. This CDR3 is built from 15 residues. The trim removed 3 bases at V and 7 bases at J, leaving 8 bases unmatched. The CDR3 spells CASSLATSGMGEQYF. Written as DNA, the CDR3 is TGTGCCAGCAGCTTGGCGACTAGCGGGATGGGTGAGCAGTACTTC.

The genes are TRBV10-3 and TRBJ1-2; tentatively, D is TRBD1 (5 bases). The CDR3 runs 17 residues. V lost 1 base and J lost 5, with 20 bases in between. From germline, CDR1 is ENHRY and CDR2 SYGVKD. Here the CDR3 DNA reads TGTGCCATCAGTGAGTTATATCGACAGACTAGTTGGTATGGCTACACCTTC. Amino acids: CAISELYRQTSWYGYTF.

The chain uses TRBV4-2 and TRBJ2-1, with 9 positions matching TRBD2. The germline CDR1 and CDR2 sequences are LGHNA and YNFKEQ. The CDR3 runs 16 residues. The V and J ends lost 4 bases and 6 bases, in that order; junction bases with no gene match: 10. The CDR3 DNA reads as TGTGCCAGCAGCCGGCGAGCGGGAGGTGTGGGCAATGAGCAGTTCTTC. Translating gives CASSRRAGGVGNEQFF.

The rearrangement uses TRBV5-1 and TRBJ2-2; TRBD2 agrees at 9 bases. The CDR3 loop spans 14 amino acids. Germline lookup yields CDR1 SGHRS and CDR2 YFSETQ. J was trimmed by 5 bases and V by 4 bases; bases with no gene match: 3. The CDR3 loop reads CASSPGLATGELFF. In nucleotides, the CDR3 is TGCGCCAGCAGCCCGGGACTAGCTACCGGGGAGCTGTTTTTT.